A single sample gave rise to the 30 T cell receptor beta chains below, sequenced in a study of T cell changes during pregnancy in multiple sclerosis. The assay was immunoSEQ multiplex PCR, and TCRdb's table has in-frame clones only and misses some. This repertoire shows around 56,000 clones, 90% found once; its top ten account for around 2.1%. The sequencing used peripheral blood, collected in the first trimester of pregnancy. The receptors stem from a female donor in good health, enrolled as a control in a pregnancy study.

As regards this clone: One junction end does not reproduce the germline sequence, and a read error may be involved. The chain couples TRBV5-6 to TRBJ1-2, with D hard to call. There are 15 residues in the CDR3. Per the germline V gene, CDR1 is SGHDT and CDR2 is YYEEEE. CDR3 nucleotide sequence: TGTGCCAGCAGCTTGTTGCGGGGTGAATACGAACTAGCCCTCTTC. It translates to CASSLLRGEYELALF.

The V call is TRBV6-5, the J call TRBJ1-5; 8 bases match TRBD1. V was pared by 4 bases and J by 2 bases, with 1 base of the junction left unmatched. This CDR3 has 14 amino acids. CDR1 is MNHEY and CDR2 is SVGAGI in the germline V gene. The CDR3 loop is CASSSTGGNQPQHF. Here the CDR3 DNA reads TGTGCCAGCAGTTCGACAGGGGGCAATCAGCCCCAGCATTTT.

V is TRBV7-2 and J is TRBJ1-2, with 7 bases matching TRBD1. Germline CDR1 reads SGHTA; CDR2 reads FQGNSA. Trimming took 1 base from V and 7 from J; bases not matched to a gene: 6. This CDR3 spans 14 amino acids. The CDR3 DNA is TGTGCCAGCAGCTTAGTGACAGGGAAGTTTGGCTACACCTTC. Residues: CASSLVTGKFGYTF.

The chain couples TRBV30 to TRBJ2-2, with no clear D. Trimming took 5 bases from V and 3 from J, leaving 7 bases between them. This CDR3 has 12 amino acids. Germline V CDR1 and CDR2: GTSNPN, SVGIG (reference sequence). The CDR3 DNA follows: TGTGCCTGGGTAGCAGACACCGGGGAGCTGTTTTTT. Amino acids: CAWVADTGELFF.

This clone was observed once. CDR3 bases: TGTGCCAGCAGTGAAGATGTCATGGACAGGATAGAACTGTTTTTT. Translated, it gives CASSEDVMDRIELFF. The rearrangement links TRBV6-1 to TRBJ1-4, with 7 bases lining up with TRBD1. Germline assignment: CDR1 MNHNS and CDR2 SASEGT. CDR3 length: 15 amino acids. Germline trimming cut 1 base from V and 12 bases from J; bases unmatched to any gene: 11.

The chain carries TRBV7-9 and TRBJ2-1, with no clear D. The CDR3 runs to 11 residues. V lost 3 bases, J lost 7 bases, and 4 bases lay in between. Germline loops: CDR1 SEHNR, CDR2 FQNEAQ (reference sequence). The CDR3: CASSLSNEQFF. CDR3 nucleotide sequence: TGTGCCAGCAGCTTGTCGAATGAGCAGTTCTTC.

CDR3 sequence: CASSLGPGGLSGNTIYF. Here the CDR3 DNA reads TGTGCCAGCAGCTTGGGACCAGGGGGTCTCTCTGGAAACACCATATATTTT. The V call is TRBV5-6, the J call TRBJ1-3; 7 nucleotides match TRBD1. The CDR3 covers 17 residues. Per germline, CDR1 SGHDT and CDR2 YYEEEE. Trimming removed 0 bases from V and 0 bases from J; junction bases left unmatched: 6.

This clone was seen once. The V gene is TRBV7-9, the J gene TRBJ1-2; D is unresolved. This CDR3 is 14 amino acids long. The germline V gene has CDR1 SEHNR and CDR2 FQNEAQ (reference sequence). The V gene lost 5 bases and the J gene lost 2 bases, with 12 bases spanning the gap. For the CDR3, the DNA is TGTGCCAGCAGCCCCCCCACGGTCAACTATGGCTACACCTTC. This encodes CASSPPTVNYGYTF.

V and J are TRBV29-1 and TRBJ1-3; the D is unclear. Trimming left V 4 bases short and J 0 bases short, with 7 bases between. Germline values: CDR1 SQVTM, CDR2 ANQGSEA. The CDR3 sequence is 13 residues long. The CDR3 bases are TGCAGCGTTGTGTACAGCTCTGGAAACACCATATATTTT. Translation gives CSVVYSSGNTIYF.

The sample holds a few counts of this clone. The chain recombines TRBV16 with TRBJ1-1; D is ambiguous. From germline, CDR1 is KGHSY and CDR2 FQNENV. The CDR3 covers 13 residues. V gave up 2 bases and J gave up 0 bases, with 4 bases separating them. CDR3 loop: CASSQRVNTEAFF. CDR3 DNA sequence: TGTGCCAGCAGCCAACGAGTGAACACTGAAGCTTTCTTT.

The gene calls are TRBV5-1 and TRBJ2-3; maybe TRBD2 (5 bases). The CDR3 has 13 amino acids. CDR1 SGHRS and CDR2 YFSETQ come from the germline V gene. The V end was cut by 3 bases, the J end by 5 bases, with 10 bases between. CDR3 loop: CASSSQSGDTQYF. The CDR3 bases are TGCGCCAGCAGCTCCCAGAGCGGAGATACGCAGTATTTT. Filled out from reference TRBV5-1 and TRBJ2-3, the complete variable domain reads KAGVTQTPRYLIKTRGQQVTLSCSPISGHRSVSWYQQTPGQGLQFLFEYFSETQRNKGNFPGRFSGRQFSNSRSEMNVSTLELGDSALYLCASSSQSGDTQYFGPGTRLTVL.

V is TRBV28 and J is TRBJ2-5; D remains ambiguous. V was cut by 3 bases and J by 5 bases, with 10 bases left in between. The CDR3 runs to 13 residues. Germline assignment: CDR1 MDHEN and CDR2 SYDVKM. This chain's CDR3 is CASSFGVPETQYF. In DNA form, the CDR3 reads TGTGCCAGCAGTTTTGGAGTGCCCGAGACCCAGTACTTC.

The chain uses TRBV6-5 and TRBJ2-7; D uncertain. The CDR3 loop spans 16 amino acids. The V gene lost 0 bases and the J gene lost 0 bases, with 12 bases spanning the gap. CDR1 is MNHEY and CDR2 is SVGAGI in the germline V gene. The CDR3, as DNA: TGTGCCAGCAGTTACTCAATTTCGGCAGGCTCCTACGAGCAGTACTTC. This sequence encodes CASSYSISAGSYEQYF.

The chain uses TRBV28 and TRBJ1-3, with D uncertain. The V end lost 1 base, the J end lost 1 base, and 26 bases lay between the germline ends. Germline V CDR1 and CDR2: MDHEN, SYDVKM. This CDR3 comprises 21 residues. The CDR3 region is CASSLLSSSSDPGLSGNTIYF. The CDR3 region has the DNA TGTGCCAGCAGTTTATTAAGTTCATCGTCAGACCCCGGACTGTCTGGAAACACCATATATTTT.

The chain links TRBV5-6 to TRBJ2-2, with unresolved D. The V end was cut by 0 bases, the J end by 4 bases, with 10 bases between. CDR1 is SGHDT, CDR2 YYEEEE, per germline. The CDR3 is 15 residues long. The chain's CDR3 is CASSLVRRSTGELFF. In DNA, the CDR3 is TGTGCCAGCAGCTTGGTTCGTCGGAGCACCGGGGAGCTGTTTTTT.

This clone appeared once. The chain carries TRBV28 and TRBJ1-2, with D tentatively TRBD1 (5 bases). The CDR3 is made up of 15 amino acids. Trimming cost V 6 bases and J 4 bases, with 18 bases left between them. Germline-derived CDR1 and CDR2 are MDHEN and SYDVKM. CDR3 sequence: CASSPVQGEGYGYTF. CDR3 sequence (DNA): TGTGCCAGCAGCCCCGTTCAGGGTGAAGGCTATGGCTACACCTTC.

CDR3 in DNA: TGTGCCAGCAGCCTGGGCGGGGGGCTAGTACAGACCCAGTACTTC. Translating gives CASSLGGGLVQTQYF. The genes are TRBV7-9 and TRBJ2-5, with TRBD2 identical over 8 bases. V shed 5 bases and J 6 bases; nucleotides not matched to a gene: 11. CDR3 length: 15 amino acids. Germline CDR1 and CDR2: SEHNR and FQNEAQ (reference sequence).

The V gene is TRBV6-5, the J gene TRBJ2-1; D not certain. CDR3 length equals 12 residues. Germline-derived CDR1 and CDR2 are MNHEY and SVGAGI. The V gene lost 7 bases and the J gene lost 3 bases, with 7 bases spanning the gap. CDR3 sequence (DNA): TGTGCCAGCACAGGTGTCTACAATGAGCAGTTCTTC. This encodes CASTGVYNEQFF.

This chain links TRBV10-3 with TRBJ2-1; D not certain. CDR1 and CDR2 (germline): ENHRY, SYGVKD. The CDR3 runs 14 residues. Trimming removed 11 bases from V and 6 bases from J, with 20 bases in between. The CDR3 coding sequence is TGTGCCGCCGCACCGGAGCACCGGCGCAATGAGCAGTTCTTC. Translating it yields CAAAPEHRRNEQFF.

This chain links TRBV7-9 with TRBJ2-7; D remains unclear. Trimming took 4 bases from V and 3 from J, leaving 7 bases between them. Germline V gene lookup returns CDR1 SEHNR and CDR2 FQNEAQ (reference sequence). The CDR3 sequence is 12 residues long. CDR3 loop: CASSSQYYEQYF. The CDR3 region has the DNA TGTGCCAGCAGCTCTCAGTACTACGAGCAGTACTTC. The entire variable domain, with the rest obtained from reference TRBV7-9 and TRBJ2-7, is as follows: DTGVSQNPRHKITKRGQNVTFRCDPISEHNRLYWYRQTLGQGPEFLTYFQNEAQLEKSRLLSDRFSAERPKGSFSTLEIQRTEQGDSAMYLCASSSQYYEQYFGPGTRLTVT.

This chain joins TRBV27 and TRBJ1-6, with D unresolved. The CDR3 extends over 17 amino acids. CDR1 and CDR2 from the germline V gene are MNHEY and SMNVEV (reference sequence). Between the trimmed V and J ends, which lost 3 bases and 1 base, there was a span of 13 bases. CDR3: CASSFDRGSSYNSPLHF. The CDR3 nucleotides read TGTGCCAGCAGTTTCGACCGCGGATCGTCCTATAATTCACCCCTCCACTTT.

This chain joins TRBV25-1 and TRBJ2-3; D may be TRBD2 (6 bases). Trimming left V 1 base short and J 0 bases short, with 8 bases between. This CDR3 has 15 amino acids. Germline V lookup: CDR1 MGHDK, CDR2 SYGVNS. The CDR3 protein is CASSEWGESTDTQYF. Here the CDR3 DNA reads TGTGCCAGCAGTGAATGGGGGGAGAGCACAGATACGCAGTATTTT.

This clone came up a few times. The gene calls are TRBV23-1 and TRBJ1-1, with D hard to call. TRBV23-1 is identified as an open reading frame with a role that is uncertain. V lost 7 bases, J lost 1 base, and 10 bases lay in between. The CDR3 runs 13 residues. The CDR3 coding sequence is TGCGCCAGCAACCGCCGACAGAACACTGAAGCTTTCTTT. It codes for CASNRRQNTEAFF.

The rearrangement joins TRBV6-5 to TRBJ1-2; 7 nucleotides agree with TRBD1. Germline V CDR1 and CDR2: MNHEY, SVGAGI. This CDR3 is 15 amino acids long. The junction had 10 bases not matched to a gene; V was cut back by 6 bases and J by 3 bases. The chain's CDR3 is CASRFDRVVDYGYTF. The CDR3 DNA reads as TGTGCCAGCAGGTTTGACAGGGTAGTGGACTATGGCTACACCTTC.

The V gene is TRBV25-1, the J gene TRBJ1-5, with a possible D match to TRBD1 (6 bases). CDR1 is MGHDK and CDR2 is SYGVNS in the germline V gene. The CDR3 runs to 14 residues. Trimming pared 3 bases from V and 5 bases from J, leaving 11 bases between. The CDR3 spells CASSDGGGYQPQHF. CDR3 coding DNA: TGTGCCAGCAGTGACGGGGGGGGCTATCAGCCCCAGCATTTT.

Concerning this clone: One end of the junction fails to match germline, which may point to a read error. The CDR3 region is CASSEDVVDGNF. In nucleotides, the CDR3 is TGTGCCAGCAGTGAAGACGTTGTCGACGGGAACTTC. The chain combines TRBV2 with TRBJ1-2; D gene unclear. Germline lookup yields CDR1 SNHLY and CDR2 FYNNEI. The CDR3 consists of 12 residues.

The chain carries TRBV5-1 and TRBJ1-4; 7 positions agree with TRBD1. The CDR3 totals 17 residues. The germline V gene encodes CDR1 SGHRS and CDR2 YFSETQ. With V trimmed by 3 bases and J by 0 bases, 8 bases remained unmatched. The CDR3 sequence: CASSSRGTAATNEKLFF. The CDR3, as DNA: TGCGCCAGCAGCTCGCGAGGGACAGCAGCAACTAATGAAAAACTGTTTTTT.

The chain uses TRBV5-1 and TRBJ2-1, with 9 bases identical to TRBD2. The length of the CDR3 is 12 residues. Germline loops: CDR1 SGHRS, CDR2 YFSETQ. The junction had 3 bases not matched to a gene; V was cut back by 5 bases and J by 9 bases. For the CDR3, the DNA is TGCGCCAGCAGACCGACTAGCGGTGAGCAGTTCTTC. The encoded protein is CASRPTSGEQFF.

This rearrangement joins TRBV2 to TRBJ2-5; maybe TRBD2 (5 bases). Germline CDR1 is SNHLY and CDR2 is FYNNEI. The CDR3 loop spans 14 amino acids. Deletions cut 0 bases from V and 2 bases from J, with 7 bases between. CDR3 in DNA: TGTGCCAGCAGTGAAGCGACTATACAAGAGACCCAGTACTTC. Its translation: CASSEATIQETQYF.

The chain employs TRBV6-5 and TRBJ2-7; 8 bases are shared with TRBD2. This CDR3 has 15 residues. CDR1 is MNHEY, CDR2 SVGAGI, per germline. V lost 8 bases and J lost 3; bases outside the gene matches: 12. CDR3 sequence (DNA): TGTGCCAGCTCCCTAACGCGGGGGGCCCTCTACGAGCAGTACTTC. Its protein is CASSLTRGALYEQYF.